This T cell receptor (beta chain) was recorded in a study of T cell responses to AZD1222 COVID-19 vaccine. Study-wide background: Doses given second, at about 4 or about 12 weeks, were pooled.

The junction had 3 bases not matched to a gene; V was cut back by 8 bases and J by 8 bases. CDR1 and CDR2 from the germline V gene are MNHEY and SVGAGI. The CDR3 is made up of 11 amino acids. Study observations and caveats: Sampled repertoires all dated from after the peak T cell response.

Sequenced by immunoSEQ multiplex PCR; TCRdb stores in-frame clones only, minus some. The repertoire holds some 120,000 clones, with around 94% as singletons. As concerns this clone: The antigen remains undetermined.

This specimen was peripheral blood, taken on day 0 of AZD1222 vaccination. This TCR was recovered from an adult in good health. V usage is TRBV6-5 and J usage is TRBJ2-1, with 7 bases fitting TRBD2. The CDR3 DNA is TGTGCCAGCGCGGGAGCCCATGAGCAGTTCTTC. This encodes CASAGAHEQFF.